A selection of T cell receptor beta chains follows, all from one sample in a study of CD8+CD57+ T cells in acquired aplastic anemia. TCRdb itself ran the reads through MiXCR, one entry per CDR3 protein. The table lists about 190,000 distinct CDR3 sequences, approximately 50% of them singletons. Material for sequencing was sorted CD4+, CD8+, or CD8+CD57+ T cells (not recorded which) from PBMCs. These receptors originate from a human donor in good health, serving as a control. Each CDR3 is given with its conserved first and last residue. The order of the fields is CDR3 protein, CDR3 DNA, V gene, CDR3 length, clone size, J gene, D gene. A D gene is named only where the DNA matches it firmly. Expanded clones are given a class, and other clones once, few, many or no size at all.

CASRPALNYGYTF,TGTGCCAGCAGGCCAGCCCTAAACTATGGCTACACCTTC,TRBV2,13,many,TRBJ1-2,NA
CASSSRPGANEKLFF,TGTGCCAGCAGTTCCCGTCCAGGGGCTAATGAAAAACTGTTTTTT,TRBV28,15,few,TRBJ1-4,NA
CASSLDQANTIYF,TGTGCCAGCAGCTTAGATCAAGCAAACACCATATATTTT,TRBV7-3,13,NA,TRBJ1-3,NA
CASSSGQGQSPLHF,TGTGCCAGCAGCTCGGGACAGGGACAATCACCCCTCCACTTT,TRBV7-2,14,many,TRBJ1-6,TRBD1
CASSLAQTGVGYGYTF,TGTGCCAGCAGCTTGGCCCAAACAGGGGTGGGGTATGGCTACACCTTC,TRBV5-6,16,many,TRBJ1-2,TRBD1
CASSLTRNYEQYF,TGTGCCAGCAGCTTAACCCGTAACTACGAGCAGTACTTC,TRBV7-2,13,many,TRBJ2-7,NA
CASSSRTSGQETQYF,TGTGCCAGCAGCTCGAGGACTAGCGGGCAAGAGACCCAGTACTTC,TRBV7-6,15,NA,TRBJ2-5,TRBD2
CASSLGPSQGARGYTF,TGTGCCAGCAGCCTCGGCCCCTCGCAGGGGGCTAGGGGCTACACCTTC,TRBV5-6,16,NA,TRBJ1-2,TRBD1
CAISARTGQLSNYGYTF,TGTGCCATCAGTGCCCGGACAGGTCAACTTTCTAACTATGGCTACACCTTC,TRBV10-3,17,NA,TRBJ1-2,TRBD1
CASSPRGQGSYEQYF,TGTGCCAGCAGCCCGCGGGGACAGGGCTCCTACGAGCAGTACTTC,TRBV10-2,15,NA,TRBJ2-7,TRBD1
CASSRSGTGTGRGYTF,TGTGCCAGTAGTAGGTCCGGGACAGGGACTGGTCGTGGCTACACCTTC,TRBV19,16,NA,TRBJ1-2,TRBD1
CASSLGGRNEKLFF,TGTGCCAGCAGCTTAGGAGGACGGAATGAAAAACTGTTTTTT,TRBV7-9,14,few,TRBJ1-4,NA
CASSGRMAGISYEQYF,TGTGCCAGCAGTGGGAGGATGGCGGGGATATCCTACGAGCAGTACTTC,TRBV14,16,many,TRBJ2-7,NA
CASSFLGKDEQYF,TGTGCCAGCAGCTTTCTGGGGAAGGACGAGCAGTACTTC,TRBV7-2,13,NA,TRBJ2-7,NA
CASSSTGEQFF,TGTGCCAGCAGCTCCACTGGGGAGCAGTTCTTC,TRBV11-2,11,NA,TRBJ2-1,NA
CATTRRGREKLFF,TGTGCCACTACAAGACGGGGGCGTGAAAAACTGTTTTTT,TRBV19,13,many,TRBJ1-4,NA
CANSATRQVGANVLTF,TGTGCCAACAGTGCGACCCGACAGGTTGGGGCCAACGTCCTGACTTTC,TRBV25-1,16,NA,TRBJ2-6,NA
CASSVRSGPTSDYEQYF,TGTGCCAGCAGCGTTCGCTCCGGGCCTACTTCGGACTACGAGCAGTACTTC,TRBV12-3/TRBV12-4,17,many,TRBJ2-7,NA
CASSHGQGATETQYF,TGCGCCAGCAGCCACGGACAGGGGGCGACGGAGACCCAGTACTTC,TRBV5-1,15,many,TRBJ2-5,TRBD1
CASTRYGGNDYGYTF,TGTGCCAGCACCCGATACGGGGGGAACGACTATGGCTACACCTTC,TRBV7-2,15,once,TRBJ1-2,NA
CASNAGTGSNSPLHF,TGCGCCAGCAACGCCGGGACAGGGAGTAATTCACCCCTCCACTTC,TRBV10-2,15,NA,TRBJ1-6,TRBD1
CSARRLAGRNEQYF,TGCAGTGCTAGACGGCTAGCGGGAAGGAACGAGCAGTACTTC,TRBV20-1,14,NA,TRBJ2-7,TRBD2
CASSQERTDTQYF,TGTGCCAGCAGCCAAGAACGGACAGATACGCAGTATTTT,TRBV4-2,13,many,TRBJ2-3,NA
CASSPRWGQGNGYTF,TGTGCCAGCAGCCCGAGGTGGGGACAGGGGAACGGCTACACCTTC,TRBV7-2,15,NA,TRBJ1-2,TRBD1
CASSLDGGGNQPQHF,TGTGCCAGCAGCCTGGACGGGGGAGGCAATCAGCCCCAGCATTTT,TRBV7-7,15,NA,TRBJ1-5,NA
CAWSVRDSYSSYEQYF,TGTGCCTGGAGTGTACGGGACAGCTACTCATCCTACGAGCAGTACTTC,TRBV30,16,many,TRBJ2-7,TRBD1
CSAGTAPQETQYF,TGCAGCGCGGGGACAGCCCCCCAAGAGACCCAGTACTTC,TRBV29-1,13,NA,TRBJ2-5,TRBD1
CASSEAWQGSYEQYF,TGTGCCAGCAGTGAAGCTTGGCAGGGCTCCTACGAGCAGTACTTC,TRBV6-5,15,NA,TRBJ2-7,NA
CASSLGRVNQPQHF,TGTGCCAGCAGCTTGGGACGGGTCAATCAGCCCCAGCATTTT,TRBV7-2,14,NA,TRBJ1-5,NA
CASSHGLGSPLHF,TGTGCCAGCAGCCACGGACTAGGTTCACCCCTCCACTTT,TRBV14,13,NA,TRBJ1-6,NA
CASSFLNQPQHF,TGTGCCAGCAGTTTTCTCAATCAGCCCCAGCATTTT,TRBV25-1,12,many,TRBJ1-5,NA
CASSLSWGIDSGANVLTF,TGTGCCAGCAGTTTGAGCTGGGGGATTGACTCTGGGGCCAACGTCCTGACTTTC,TRBV27,18,few,TRBJ2-6,NA
CASGLGSLRDSYGYTF,TGTGCCAGCGGTTTGGGGAGCCTACGGGACAGCTATGGCTACACCTTC,TRBV7-2,16,NA,TRBJ1-2,TRBD1
CSAENRGEGDEQYF,TGCAGCGCCGAAAACAGGGGTGAAGGGGACGAGCAGTACTTC,TRBV29-1,14,NA,TRBJ2-7,TRBD1
CASLSGESKDTQYF,TGTGCCAGCCTCTCCGGGGAGTCTAAAGATACGCAGTATTTT,TRBV11-1,14,many,TRBJ2-3,NA
CASSRRTSGGNTGELFF,TGTGCCAGCAGTAGGCGGACTAGCGGGGGTAACACCGGGGAGCTGTTTTTT,TRBV6-6,17,NA,TRBJ2-2,TRBD2
CASSPRTGFGSEQYF,TGTGCCAGCAGCCCCCGGACAGGGTTTGGATCCGAGCAGTACTTC,TRBV9,15,NA,TRBJ2-7,TRBD1
CASRLAGGASNQPQHF,TGTGCCAGCAGACTTGCAGGGGGCGCGAGCAATCAGCCCCAGCATTTT,TRBV2,16,once,TRBJ1-5,TRBD1
CASKEQGADTEAFF,TGTGCCAGCAAGGAACAGGGGGCAGACACTGAAGCTTTCTTT,TRBV2,14,NA,TRBJ1-1,TRBD1
CASSYSAGELFF,TGTGCCAGCAGTTACTCTGCCGGGGAGCTGTTTTTT,TRBV5-4,12,NA,TRBJ2-2,NA
CASSRARALFNSPLHF,TGTGCCAGCAGCCGCGCTCGGGCATTATTTAATTCACCCCTCCACTTT,TRBV6-5,16,many,TRBJ1-6,NA
CASRLGGGGTDTQYF,TGTGCCAGCAGATTAGGTGGCGGGGGCACAGATACGCAGTATTTT,TRBV7-2,15,many,TRBJ2-3,NA
CASSLAEGAFF,TGTGCCAGCAGTTTGGCCGAAGGAGCTTTCTTT,TRBV12-3/TRBV12-4,11,once,TRBJ1-1,NA
CASSEKPGGNTEAFF,TGTGCCAGCAGTGAAAAGCCAGGGGGCAACACTGAAGCTTTCTTT,TRBV6-1,15,NA,TRBJ1-1,TRBD1
CASSKLQGALEKLFF,TGTGCCAGCAGTAAATTACAGGGGGCTCTTGAAAAACTGTTTTTT,TRBV6-5,15,few,TRBJ1-4,TRBD1
CSVGTGHRGSEAFF,TGCAGCGTTGGTACAGGACACCGCGGCTCTGAAGCTTTCTTT,TRBV29-1,14,NA,TRBJ1-1,NA
CSATLGGAHYEQYF,TGCAGTGCCACCCTTGGGGGGGCCCACTACGAGCAGTACTTC,TRBV20-1,14,many,TRBJ2-7,NA
CASNAGTGWNEAFF,TGCGCCAGCAACGCCGGGACAGGGTGGAATGAAGCTTTCTTT,TRBV10-2,14,NA,TRBJ1-1,TRBD1
CSVELGLGRLFF,TGCAGCGTTGAACTAGGGTTAGGAAGACTGTTTTTT,TRBV29-1,12,NA,TRBJ1-4,NA
CASSGRGVGQPQHF,TGTGCCAGTAGTGGAAGAGGGGTCGGTCAGCCCCAGCATTTT,TRBV19,14,many,TRBJ1-5,NA
CASSQVNGHEQYF,TGCGCCAGCAGCCAAGTAAATGGGCACGAGCAGTACTTC,TRBV4-1,13,NA,TRBJ2-7,NA
CASSLGLAGGYEQYF,TGCGCCAGCAGCTTGGGGCTAGCGGGAGGCTACGAGCAGTACTTC,TRBV5-1,15,NA,TRBJ2-7,TRBD2
CASSLRQDYSYEQYF,TGTGCCAGTAGTCTTAGACAGGATTACTCCTACGAGCAGTACTTC,TRBV19,15,NA,TRBJ2-7,NA
CSVEVGQGAAGNTIYF,TGCAGCGTTGAAGTGGGACAGGGGGCCGCTGGAAACACCATATATTTT,TRBV29-1,16,many,TRBJ1-3,TRBD1